These T cell receptor beta chains were read from a single sample in a study of blood T cell repertoires in COVID-19. This table comes from immunoSEQ multiplex PCR, and its TCRdb copy is limited to in-frame clones, with some not included. The sample has 400,000 to 450,000 clones, about nine tenths seen once. Sequencing used peripheral blood. These receptor sequences come from a woman in her twenties or thirties with active or convalescent COVID-19. CDR3s leave out the opening cysteine and the closing phenylalanine or tryptophan.

v_call	j_call	cdr3_aa
TRBV12-3/TRBV12-4	TRBJ1-2	ASSADSGYT
TRBV27	TRBJ2-7	ASSLGTSVYEQY
TRBV6-5	TRBJ2-2	ASSYSPNANTGELF
TRBV21-1	TRBJ1-1	ASSPGTEAF
TRBV5-1	TRBJ1-3	ASSWNQPGQGAENTIY
TRBV2	TRBJ1-2	ASSEPRGSYFGYT
TRBV6-5	TRBJ1-6	ASATLRTPNSPLH
TRBV6-1	TRBJ2-7	ASSGVIGTGGEEQY
TRBV19	TRBJ2-2	ASSIIGSLVLGELF
TRBV6-6	TRBJ1-1	ASSLIGTGGMNTEAF
TRBV5-1	TRBJ2-3	ASSQGGSSTDTQY
TRBV5-1	TRBJ2-7	ASSLDWGAYEQY
TRBV25-1	TRBJ1-2	ASLDRGSYT
TRBV3-1/TRBV3-2	TRBJ1-2	ASSQTGNYGGYT
TRBV9	TRBJ2-5	ASSVHAERDGETQY
TRBV2	TRBJ2-5	ASSESGRAGETQY
TRBV3-1/TRBV3-2	TRBJ2-1	ASSRLAGGNEQF
TRBV10-2	TRBJ2-5	ASSELAGGAEGGTQY
TRBV7-8	TRBJ1-4	ASSLQTGTNEKLF
TRBV30	TRBJ2-7	AWGHSSYEQY
TRBV4-1	TRBJ1-2	ASSRRPQGENYGYT
TRBV3-1/TRBV3-2	TRBJ2-7	ASSRYGGGEQY
TRBV6-5	TRBJ2-5	ASSPLGGTQY
TRBV18	TRBJ1-1	ASSPAEGTEAF
TRBV7-2	TRBJ1-5	ASSLASFGPQH
TRBV20-1	TRBJ2-3	SASRTGVSTDTQY
TRBV27	TRBJ1-5	ASSSRDSHTNQPQH
TRBV7-9	TRBJ2-3	ASSLARSGSTDTQY
TRBV6-6	TRBJ1-1	ASRQLTGNTEAF